This TCR beta chain appears in the sequencing data of a study of shared clonotypes between healthy human individuals (TCRdb year 2020). A note on the overall study: Three men and a couple of women, aged 18 to 49 years, made up the cohort. To increase sequencing depth and limit assay-specific biases, different laboratories used diverse techniques to prepare libraries and sequence TCR repertoires. Each donor's leukapheresis produced roughly between roughly 0.94 and 9.5 billion PBMCs. For each donor, three plates each were used for CD4 naive and CD4 memory, two plates were used for CD8 naive, and one plate was used for CD8 memory. To estimate repertoire size and how much clonotypes are shared between individuals, the study performed deep sequencing of blood TCR repertoires from a few healthy adults. Here is what the overall study found, with its caveats: Across a handful of donors, approximately 5% of naive CD4, 3.5% of naive CD8, 2.3% of memory CD4, and roughly 0.41% of memory CD8 clonotypes were shared. Compared with non-shared clonotypes, clonotypes shared by all four sorted-subset donors had higher generation probabilities. Pairwise subsampling led to the expectation that sequencing depth would affect the degree of clonotype sharing among donors. Rarefaction of sorted-subset datasets indicated incomplete sequencing despite the large sequencing depth. Sampling was restricted to blood, and TCR repertoires in tissues likely differ from the TCR repertoires found in blood. Because the study included only a small number of donors, the genetic and exposure-history diversity represented was limited. Naive subsets generally had larger estimated clonotype richness than memory subsets.

V drops 2 bases and J drops 5 bases, leaving 10 bases in between. Sequences SEHNR (CDR1) and FQNEAQ (CDR2) are obtained from the germline V gene (reference sequence). The CDR3 numbers 15 residues from cysteine through phenylalanine. Just CDR3 DNA is preserved here, 45 bases in frame from base 1. As to this clone: Its antigen remains undetermined. Base qualities are not at hand, and no much larger clone is one base apart.

Using the deep immunoSEQ assay, TCR CDR3 regions were amplified from genomic DNA by multiplex PCR. Extracted genomic DNA from each cell subset was spread evenly across all wells of several immunoSEQ 96-well plates, with each plate serving as a replicate. For sorted subsets, each replicate PCR was loaded with about 0.2 ug genomic DNA, equivalent to 32,000 or so T cell genomes. The purified libraries were quantified using a Qubit 3.0 fluorometer, sized with a Bioanalyzer 2100, and then quantified again using the KAPA Library Quantification kit. A separate single-read 150-cycle Illumina NextSeq 550 flow cell was used to sequence each immunoSEQ 96-well plate. Regarding the original processing steps: Because only junctional sequences without quality scores were contained in the immunoSEQ output, filtering matching that applied to full-length reads could not be performed. To assign V/J genes and CDR3, sequences were annotated against IMGT germline references using PyIR, a Python wrapper for IgBLAST v1.9. Reads were removed for weak V/J assignments (E-value above 1e-6), missing CDR3, stop codons, out-of-frame junctions, or ambiguous translated residues. V3J clonotypes were defined by identical inferred V gene, J gene, and CDR3 amino acid sequence. Percentage overlap between repertoires was calculated by dividing the number of shared unique clonotypes by the size of the smaller repertoire. Richness of each repertoire was evaluated using RTK rarefaction, the Chao1 estimator, and Recon v2.1 estimates of unobserved clonotypes. For all TCRbeta clonotypes obtained by the gDNA method from a few donors, generation probabilities were computed with OLGA. TCRdb's version of the immuneACCESS table is confined to in-frame rearrangements and falls short of the full clone set. An unresolved V gene accounts for under half of the shortfall where checked; the remainder is of unknown origin. D and trimming come from the DNA, and the V and J calls and clone size come from that table. Within this sample are millions of clones, with 85% to 95% of them counted one time only. The ten largest clones add up to 0.13% to 0.15% of the sample.

The donors were healthy, HIV-negative adults who had no recently reported acute infections or vaccinations. Every donor was a Caucasian adult residing in Nashville, Tennessee, USA. CD4+ T cells were enriched through magnetic negative selection, after which naive cells were positively selected on CD45RA and the remaining negative fraction served as the memory subset. Blood was obtained by leukapheresis, after which PBMCs were separated by Ficoll-Histopaque density gradient centrifugation and cryopreserved in liquid nitrogen vapor phase. Analytical flow cytometry was used to check the purity and quantity of every magnetically sorted T cell population. Genomic DNA was isolated from every sorted fraction and measured by UV absorbance on a Nanodrop 2000c.

This receptor chain uses TRBV7-9 and TRBJ1-6; the D gene is perhaps TRBD1, from 6 matching bases. The sample taken for sequencing was naive CD4+ T cells sorted from blood. The cell subset or site label on this specimen signifies: CD45RA+ positively selected. This TCR was sampled from a man aged 18 to 30 in good health. The DNA reads TGTGCCAGCAGCTTAATGTCAGGGGATAATTCACCCCTCCACTTT. This sequence encodes CASSLMSGDNSPLHF.